Below are 28 T cell receptor beta chains sequenced from a single sample in a study of blood T cell repertoires in COVID-19. Assay used: immunoSEQ multiplex PCR; TCRdb lists only in-frame clones, some missing. The sample includes around 68,000 clones, 65% to 85% of them seen just once. Material for sequencing was peripheral blood. These receptors were obtained from a woman aged 45 to 65 with acute or convalescent COVID-19.

The chain combines TRBV30 with TRBJ2-3; D is uncertain. Germline V gene data show CDR1 as GTSNPN and CDR2 as SVGIG (reference sequence). This CDR3 has 15 amino acids. Trimming shortened V by 3 bases and J by 3 bases, and 16 bases separated the two germline ends. The CDR3 DNA follows: TGTGCCTGGAGCGGAAAGGCAGGTGCGACAGATACGCAGTATTTT. Translated: CAWSGKAGATDTQYF.

The V call is TRBV10-3, the J call TRBJ1-4; no clear D gene. Per the germline V gene, CDR1 is ENHRY and CDR2 is SYGVKD. Trimming removed 1 base from V and 4 bases from J, with 10 bases in between. The CDR3 is made up of 15 amino acids. This CDR3 is CAISEFGGGNEKLFF. CDR3 in DNA: TGTGCCATCAGTGAGTTCGGAGGTGGTAATGAAAAACTGTTTTTT.

This clone turned up a few times. The V gene is TRBV7-9, the J gene TRBJ2-3, with 7 nucleotides matching TRBD1. This CDR3 has 13 amino acids. The V segment lost 7 bases and the J segment 2 bases; nucleotides outside the gene matches: 3. Germline loops: CDR1 SEHNR, CDR2 FQNEAQ (reference sequence). CDR3 sequence reads: CASKQGSTDTQYF. The CDR3 DNA reads as TGTGCCAGCAAACAGGGGTCCACAGATACGCAGTATTTT.

J is TRBJ1-2 and V is TRBV2; D is undetermined. The CDR3 is 15 residues long. Germline-derived CDR1 and CDR2 are SNHLY and FYNNEI. V lost 7 bases, J lost 8 bases, and 23 bases lay in between. CDR3 region: CASTPGRADVGGYTF. The CDR3 DNA reads TGTGCCAGCACTCCGGGGAGGGCCGACGTGGGAGGCTACACCTTC.

Sample share makes this clone medium-sized. The V call is TRBV25-1, the J call TRBJ2-1; no clear D gene. This CDR3 region has 11 residues. V was trimmed by 10 bases and J by 3 bases, leaving 7 bases between them. CDR1 is MGHDK and CDR2 is SYGVNS in the germline V gene. The CDR3 loop reads CATYYYNEQFF. The CDR3 DNA sequence: TGTGCCACCTACTACTACAATGAGCAGTTCTTC.

The rearrangement uses TRBV28 and TRBJ1-5; a weak D match, TRBD1 (6 bases). The germline CDR1 and CDR2 sequences are MDHEN and SYDVKM. The CDR3 is made up of 16 amino acids. V lost 3 bases and J lost 0, with 12 bases in between. CDR3 region: CASSFRGQYSNQPQHF. DNA of the CDR3: TGTGCCAGCAGTTTCAGGGGACAATATAGCAATCAGCCCCAGCATTTT.

The gene calls are TRBV20-1 and TRBJ2-7; 11 nucleotides match TRBD1. CDR1 DFQATT and CDR2 SNEGSKA come from the germline V gene (reference sequence). The CDR3 has 14 amino acids. With 3 bases clipped from V and 4 bases from J, the junction kept 5 bases outside the gene matches. The CDR3 region has the DNA TGCAGTGCTAGTCCGGGGACAGGGGGGTACGAGCAGTACTTC. Translation: CSASPGTGGYEQYF.

The J gene is TRBJ2-3, the V gene TRBV24-1, with TRBD2 matching 12 bases. Germline assignment: CDR1 KGHDR and CDR2 SFDVKD. This CDR3 has 17 residues. V lost 3 bases to trimming and J lost 6 bases; unmatched junction nucleotides: 9. CDR3 in amino acids: CATSDPLRLAGADTQYF. The CDR3 nucleotides read TGTGCCACCAGTGATCCCCTTCGACTAGCGGGAGCGGATACGCAGTATTTT.

This chain joins TRBV3-1 (or the pseudogene TRBV3-2) and TRBJ2-1; 11 nucleotides align to TRBD2. Germline lookup yields CDR1 LGHDT and CDR2 YNNKEL (reference sequence). The V segment lost 4 bases and the J segment 4 bases; nucleotides outside the gene matches: 9. The CDR3 contains 17 residues. CDR3 bases: TGTGCCAGCAGCCCCCAGGGGACTAGCGGACCTTACAATGAGCAGTTCTTC. Translating gives CASSPQGTSGPYNEQFF.

The chain uses TRBV15 and TRBJ2-5; perhaps TRBD1 as D (8 bases). There are 18 residues in the CDR3. Trimming left V 0 bases short and J 1 base short, with 18 bases between. CDR1 and CDR2 from the germline V gene are LNHNV and YYDKDF (reference sequence). CDR3 sequence: CATSREGRAGGLQETQYF. DNA for the CDR3: TGTGCCACCAGCAGAGAGGGGAGGGCAGGGGGCCTCCAAGAGACCCAGTACTTC.

This chain joins TRBV30 and TRBJ2-6; TRBD1 might be the D (6 bases). V lost 1 base and J 0 bases, leaving 13 bases between the germline ends. CDR1 GTSNPN and CDR2 SVGIG come from the germline V gene (reference sequence). The CDR3 extends over 17 amino acids. The CDR3 DNA reads as TGTGCCTGGAGTGAGGGACACCACCGCTCTGGGGCCAACGTCCTGACTTTC. It yields the protein CAWSEGHHRSGANVLTF.

The gene calls are TRBV28 and TRBJ2-2; the D is unclear. The length of the CDR3 is 13 residues. From germline, CDR1 is MDHEN and CDR2 SYDVKM. Deletions cut 6 bases from V and 6 bases from J, with 11 bases between. The CDR3 sequence is CASRTAMAGELFF. CDR3 sequence (DNA): TGTGCCAGCAGAACAGCCATGGCCGGGGAGCTGTTTTTT. Together with reference TRBV28 and TRBJ2-2, the CDR3 gives the full variable domain: DVKVTQSSRYLVKRTGEKVFLECVQDMDHENMFWYRQDPGLGLRLIYFSYDVKMKEKGDIPEGYSVSREKKERFSLILESASTNQTSMYLCASRTAMAGELFFGEGSRLTVL.

V is TRBV5-6 and J is TRBJ1-5; D remains ambiguous. Germline V gene sequence: CDR1 SGHDT, CDR2 YYEEEE. The CDR3 has 16 residues. V gave up 2 bases and J gave up 0 bases, with 12 bases separating them. The CDR3 sequence: CASSFGLTSSNQPQHF. The CDR3 DNA follows: TGTGCCAGCAGCTTCGGCCTTACTAGTAGCAATCAGCCCCAGCATTTT.

This clone was seen just once. The genes are TRBV6-5 and TRBJ2-7; 10 bases line up with TRBD2. The CDR3 is 14 residues long. Per the germline V gene, CDR1 is MNHEY and CDR2 is SVGAGI. Losses at the gene ends were 4 bases for V and 3 bases for J; bases not matched to a gene: 3. CDR3 coding DNA: TGTGCCAGCAGTTTACGGACTAGCGGCTACGAGCAGTACTTC. This encodes CASSLRTSGYEQYF.

The chain links TRBV28 to TRBJ2-7; 8 bases line up with TRBD2. V lost 7 bases and J lost 3; bases outside the gene matches: 17. Germline V gives CDR1 MDHEN, CDR2 SYDVKM. CDR3 length: 17 amino acids. CDR3 coding DNA: TGTGCCAGCACGGGGCGGGGGGCGTCAGGAAACGACTACGAGCAGTACTTC. Amino acid sequence: CASTGRGASGNDYEQYF. The complete variable domain, with remaining parts taken from reference TRBV28 and TRBJ2-7, reads DVKVTQSSRYLVKRTGEKVFLECVQDMDHENMFWYRQDPGLGLRLIYFSYDVKMKEKGDIPEGYSVSREKKERFSLILESASTNQTSMYLCASTGRGASGNDYEQYFGPGTRLTVT.

The chain couples TRBV7-2 to TRBJ2-7; no clear D. This CDR3 comprises 13 residues. Trimming took 2 bases from V and 6 from J, leaving 11 bases between them. The germline CDR1 and CDR2 sequences are SGHTA and FQGNSA. This chain's CDR3 is CASSLTPGFEQYF. The CDR3 nucleotides read TGTGCCAGCAGCTTAACCCCCGGGTTCGAGCAGTACTTC.

This chain joins TRBV7-6 and TRBJ2-2; 8 positions match TRBD1. Germline trimming cut 1 base from V and 0 bases from J; bases unmatched to any gene: 1. The length of the CDR3 is 16 residues. Germline CDR1 reads SGHVS; CDR2 reads FNYEAQ. The CDR3 loop reads CASSLEQGANTGELFF. CDR3 DNA: TGTGCCAGCAGCTTAGAACAGGGGGCGAACACCGGGGAGCTGTTTTTT.

This chain connects TRBV27 to TRBJ1-2, with D perhaps matching TRBD1 (6 bases). Trimming took off 5 bases at V and 7 bases at J, with 20 bases between the two ends. The CDR3 extends over 15 amino acids. Per the germline V gene, CDR1 is MNHEY and CDR2 is SMNVEV (reference sequence). The CDR3 bases are TGTGCCAGCAGTCCAACCCCAGGGGATGTCAGTGGCTACACCTTC. Translating it yields CASSPTPGDVSGYTF.

V gene TRBV28 combines with J gene TRBJ2-7; TRBD2 is a possible D gene (5 bases). Between the trimmed V and J ends, which lost 3 bases and 5 bases, there was a span of 8 bases. The CDR3 covers 12 residues. Germline loops: CDR1 MDHEN, CDR2 SYDVKM. The CDR3 loop is CASSLVEDEQYF. The CDR3 DNA follows: TGTGCCAGCAGTTTGGTGGAGGACGAGCAGTACTTC.

This clone was picked up a small number of times. The chain uses TRBV7-3 and TRBJ1-1; D gene ambiguous. V was cut by 2 bases and J by 0 bases, with 4 bases left in between. Germline lookup yields CDR1 SGHTA and CDR2 FQGTGA. The CDR3 extends over 13 amino acids. The CDR3 sequence is CASSLQLNTEAFF. The CDR3 DNA is TGTGCCAGCAGCTTACAGTTGAACACTGAAGCTTTCTTT.

V usage is TRBV29-1 and J usage is TRBJ2-1, with 8 bases matching TRBD2. V was clipped by 7 bases and J by 4 bases; unmatched bases: 9. The germline CDR1 and CDR2 sequences are SQVTM and ANQGSEA. The CDR3 is made up of 14 amino acids. The DNA for the CDR3 is TGCAGCGCTCCAGGACTAGCTGGATACAATGAGCAGTTCTTC. Translated: CSAPGLAGYNEQFF.

The chain employs TRBV19 and TRBJ1-5; D is possibly TRBD1 (5 bases). This CDR3 is built from 16 residues. Germline V CDR1 and CDR2: LNHDA, SQIVND (reference sequence). Trimming removed 2 bases from V and 2 bases from J, with 13 bases in between. The CDR3 here is CASSISETAGNQPQHF. The CDR3 DNA is TGTGCCAGTAGTATATCAGAGACAGCCGGCAATCAGCCCCAGCATTTT.

This clone was picked up a small number of times. CDR3 bases: TGTGCCAGCAGCTCGGGTAGAAATCAGCCCCAGCATTTT. Translating gives CASSSGRNQPQHF. The chain recombines TRBV7-2 with TRBJ1-5; unclear D gene. Trimming removed 4 bases from V and 4 bases from J, with 8 bases in between. The germline V gene has CDR1 SGHTA and CDR2 FQGNSA. The CDR3 length is 13 residues.

The genes are TRBV5-8 and TRBJ1-4; D is possibly TRBD1 (6 bases). Per the germline V gene, CDR1 is SGHTS and CDR2 is YDEGEE. Trimming shortened V by 1 base and J by 8 bases, and 12 bases separated the two germline ends. CDR3 size: 14 residues. CDR3 coding DNA: TGTGCCAGCAGCTTGCAGGGGCTGGGCGAAAAACTGTTTTTT. Its protein is CASSLQGLGEKLFF.

This chain's CDR3 is CASSSISGVSDQETQYF. The CDR3 nucleotides are TGTGCCAGTAGTAGTATTTCCGGGGTTTCAGATCAAGAGACCCAGTACTTC. The gene calls are TRBV19 and TRBJ2-5; D may be TRBD2 (5 bases). CDR1 and CDR2 from the germline V gene are LNHDA and SQIVND (reference sequence). The V end was cut by 4 bases, the J end by 2 bases, with 20 bases between. The CDR3 contains 17 residues.

This clone has a handful of counts. V and J are TRBV11-2 and TRBJ1-2; perhaps TRBD1 as D (6 bases). The germline V gene encodes CDR1 SGHAT and CDR2 FQNNGV. The V end was cut by 3 bases, the J end by 3 bases, with 14 bases between. This CDR3 spans 15 amino acids. The CDR3, as DNA: TGTGCCAGCAGCTTGGGGGCAGGGAATTACTATGGCTACACCTTC. Amino acids: CASSLGAGNYYGYTF. Based on the CDR3 plus reference TRBV11-2 and TRBJ1-2, the full variable domain is EAGVAQSPRYKIIEKRQSVAFWCNPISGHATLYWYQQILGQGPKLLIQFQNNGVVDDSQLPKDRFSAERLKGVDSTLKIQPAKLEDSAVYLCASSLGAGNYYGYTFGSGTRLTVV.

Only one count was recorded for this clone. This chain joins TRBV6-6 and TRBJ1-1, with a weak D call TRBD1 (6 bases). V was trimmed by 2 bases and J by 7 bases, leaving 14 bases between them. The CDR3 is 14 amino acids. Germline V gives CDR1 MNHNY, CDR2 SVGAGI (reference sequence). The CDR3 sequence: CASSYEGVVGEAFF. DNA of the CDR3: TGTGCCAGCAGTTACGAGGGGGTGGTCGGTGAAGCTTTCTTT.

The rearrangement links TRBV18 to TRBJ2-7; 7 nucleotides agree with TRBD1. The CDR3 runs to 15 residues. Germline-derived CDR1 and CDR2 are KGHSH and LQKENI. Unmatched junction bases numbered 8, after V lost 3 bases and J lost 3 bases. The CDR3 nucleotides are TGTGCCAGCTCACCGGGACAGCAGAACGACTACGAGCAGTACTTC. Residues: CASSPGQQNDYEQYF.